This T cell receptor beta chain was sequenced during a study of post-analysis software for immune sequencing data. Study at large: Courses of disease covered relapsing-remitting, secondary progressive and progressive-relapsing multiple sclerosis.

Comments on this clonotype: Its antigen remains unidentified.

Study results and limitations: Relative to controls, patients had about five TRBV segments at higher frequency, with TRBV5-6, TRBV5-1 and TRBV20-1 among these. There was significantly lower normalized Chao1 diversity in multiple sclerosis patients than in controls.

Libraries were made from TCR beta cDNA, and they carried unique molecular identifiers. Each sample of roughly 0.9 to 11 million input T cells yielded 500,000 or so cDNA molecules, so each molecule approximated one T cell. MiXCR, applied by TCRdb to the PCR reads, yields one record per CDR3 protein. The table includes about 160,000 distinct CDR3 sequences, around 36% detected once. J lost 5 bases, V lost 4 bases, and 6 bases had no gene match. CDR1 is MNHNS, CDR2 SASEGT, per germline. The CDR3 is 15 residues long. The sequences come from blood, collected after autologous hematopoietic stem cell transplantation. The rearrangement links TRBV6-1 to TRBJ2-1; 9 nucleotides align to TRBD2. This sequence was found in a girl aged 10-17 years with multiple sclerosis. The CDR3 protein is CASSATGGRDNEQFF. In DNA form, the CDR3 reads TGTGCCAGCAGTGCGACTGGCGGGAGGGACAATGAGCAGTTCTTC.